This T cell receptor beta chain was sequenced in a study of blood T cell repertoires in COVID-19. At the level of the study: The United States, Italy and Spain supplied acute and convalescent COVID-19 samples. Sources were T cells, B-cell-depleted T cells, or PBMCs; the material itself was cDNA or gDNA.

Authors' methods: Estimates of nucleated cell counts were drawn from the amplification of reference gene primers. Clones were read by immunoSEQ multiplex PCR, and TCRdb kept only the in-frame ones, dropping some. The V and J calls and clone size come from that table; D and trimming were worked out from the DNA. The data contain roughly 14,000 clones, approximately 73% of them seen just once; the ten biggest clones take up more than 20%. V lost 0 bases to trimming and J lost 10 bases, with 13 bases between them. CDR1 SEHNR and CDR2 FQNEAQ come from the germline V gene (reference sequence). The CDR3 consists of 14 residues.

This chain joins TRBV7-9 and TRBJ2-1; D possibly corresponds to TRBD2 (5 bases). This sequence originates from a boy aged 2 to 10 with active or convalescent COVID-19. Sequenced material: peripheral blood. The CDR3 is CASSLARSTGEQFF. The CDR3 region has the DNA TGTGCCAGCAGCTTAGCCCGAAGCACGGGAGAGCAGTTCTTC.